This T cell receptor (beta chain) was obtained from a study of T cell responses to AZD1222 COVID-19 vaccine. Overall study findings and caveats: Samples come after the peak T cell response, not at day 14.

Only in-frame clones appear in the TCRdb table, and some are missing; sequencing was by immunoSEQ multiplex PCR. The sample holds about 160,000 clones; roughly 94% are singletons and the top ten take roughly 5.5%. As regards this clone: Antigen: not known.

Second-dose schedules of about 4 or about 12 weeks were combined. CDR1 is SQVTM, CDR2 ANQGSEA, per germline. V was cut by 4 bases and J by 0 bases, with 15 bases left in between. The CDR3 contains 15 residues. This TCR was recovered from an adult who received the AZD1222 COVID-19 vaccine. Material: peripheral blood, obtained 28 days after the second AZD1222 dose. J is TRBJ1-2 and V is TRBV29-1; D is unresolved. CDR3 loop: CSVGLWEGANYGYTF. The CDR3 coding sequence is TGCAGCGTTGGACTGTGGGAGGGAGCTAACTATGGCTACACCTTC.